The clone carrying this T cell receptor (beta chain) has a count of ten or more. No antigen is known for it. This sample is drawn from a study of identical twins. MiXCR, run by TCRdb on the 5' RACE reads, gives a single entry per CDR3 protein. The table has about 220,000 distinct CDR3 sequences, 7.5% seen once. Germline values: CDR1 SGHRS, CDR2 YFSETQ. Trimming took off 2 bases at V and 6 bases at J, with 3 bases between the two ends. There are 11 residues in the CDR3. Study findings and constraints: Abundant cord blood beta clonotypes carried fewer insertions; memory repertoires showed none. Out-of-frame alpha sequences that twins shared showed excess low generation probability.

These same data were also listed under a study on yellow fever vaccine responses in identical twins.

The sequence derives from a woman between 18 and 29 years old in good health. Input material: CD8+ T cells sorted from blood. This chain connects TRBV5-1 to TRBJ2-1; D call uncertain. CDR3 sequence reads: CASSFANEQFF. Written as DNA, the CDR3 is TGCGCCAGCAGCTTCGCCAATGAGCAGTTCTTC.